This section outlines one T cell receptor (beta chain) sequence together with its context. The antigen remains unidentified. This entry belongs to a study of monozygotic twins with cystic fibrosis. Study conclusions and caveats: Shared CDR3 numbers were not associated with age, concordance or severity. Co-twins had the most similar V usage for 13 of 16 pairs, J for 8.

V lost 6 bases and J lost 5; bases outside the gene matches: 2. In germline, CDR1 is MGHDK, CDR2 SYGVNS. This CDR3 is 12 amino acids long. TCRdb's table, derived via immunoSEQ multiplex PCR, lists solely in-frame clones and lacks some. This repertoire shows a few thousand clones, approximately 96% found once; its top ten account for 2.5% to 3.5%. This sequence joins TRBV25-1 and TRBJ2-5; 8 bases line up with TRBD1. The sequence was obtained from a boy aged 2 to 10 with cystic fibrosis. Sequencing used blood. Written as DNA, the CDR3 is TGTGCCAGCAGCCGACAGGGGGAGACCCAGTACTTC. It yields the protein CASSRQGETQYF.